Presented here are 27 T cell receptor beta chains from one specimen sequenced in a study of technical replicates of blood from a few donors. Sequencing used immunoSEQ multiplex PCR; TCRdb keeps in-frame clones, though not all of them. The sample gives fewer than 90,000 clones, approximately 91% of which show up once; roughly 0.38% is in the top ten. The sequencing sample was made of T cells isolated from PBMCs. These receptor sequences come from a human donor in good health.

The chain recombines TRBV9 with TRBJ2-7; 8 positions match TRBD2. Trimming removed 7 bases from V and 0 bases from J; junction bases left unmatched: 0. CDR3 length equals 12 residues. Germline V gives CDR1 SGDLS, CDR2 YYNGEE. CDR3 in DNA: TGTGCCAGCGGGACTAGCTCCTACGAGCAGTACTTC. Protein: CASGTSSYEQYF.

The chain uses TRBV6-5 and TRBJ2-7; D is uncertain. The CDR3 sequence is 12 residues long. V was cut by 5 bases and J by 1 base, with 6 bases left in between. The germline V gene encodes CDR1 MNHEY and CDR2 SVGAGI. The CDR3 region has the DNA TGTGCCAGCAGTCCGGGTTCCTACGAGCAGTACTTC. Protein sequence: CASSPGSYEQYF.

This chain joins TRBV10-3 and TRBJ1-4; possible D gene TRBD1, 6 bases. V lost 0 bases and J 7 bases, leaving 15 bases between the germline ends. This CDR3 comprises 16 residues. Germline lookup yields CDR1 ENHRY and CDR2 SYGVKD. The CDR3 loop is CAISESRGGASEKLFF. The CDR3, as DNA: TGTGCCATCAGTGAGTCGAGGGGGGGCGCGAGTGAAAAACTGTTTTTT.

The chain carries TRBV7-2 and TRBJ2-7; 7 nucleotides match TRBD2. CDR1 and CDR2 (germline): SGHTA, FQGNSA. The CDR3 length is 12 residues. Trimming took 3 bases from V and 7 from J; bases not matched to a gene: 3. The CDR3: CASSFNGGEQYF. The DNA for the CDR3 is TGTGCCAGCAGCTTCAACGGGGGGGAGCAGTACTTC.

The chain uses TRBV7-2 and TRBJ1-5; a weak D match, TRBD1 (6 bases). This CDR3 has 15 amino acids. Trimming pared 5 bases from V and 2 bases from J, leaving 13 bases between. Germline CDR1 is SGHTA and CDR2 is FQGNSA. CDR3 region: CASSRREGGNQPQHF. The DNA of the CDR3 is TGTGCCAGCAGCCGCCGGGAGGGGGGCAATCAGCCCCAGCATTTT.

The gene calls are TRBV10-3 and TRBJ2-7, with D possibly TRBD2 on 6 matching bases. The ends were cut back, 11 bases at V and 0 bases at J, with 14 bases in the middle. Germline lookup yields CDR1 ENHRY and CDR2 SYGVKD. The CDR3 loop spans 13 amino acids. In nucleotides, the CDR3 is TGTGCCGTCGGGAGCGTCGACTCCTACGAGCAGTACTTC. This translates into CAVGSVDSYEQYF.

V gene TRBV28 combines with J gene TRBJ2-3; TRBD1 matches at 9 bases. The V gene end was trimmed by 4 bases and the J gene end by 2 bases; junction bases not matched to a gene: 7. CDR1 is MDHEN, CDR2 SYDVKM, per germline. The CDR3 runs to 16 residues. Here the CDR3 reads CASSSQQGAHTDTQYF. CDR3 bases: TGTGCCAGCAGTTCTCAACAGGGGGCGCACACAGATACGCAGTATTTT.

The chain carries TRBV9 and TRBJ1-2; D might be TRBD1 (6 bases). This CDR3 has 14 residues. V was trimmed by 4 bases and J by 6 bases, leaving 16 bases between them. Germline values: CDR1 SGDLS, CDR2 YYNGEE. The CDR3 DNA follows: TGTGCCAGCAGCCCTAGGACCCAGGGGCATGGCTACACCTTC. Its protein is CASSPRTQGHGYTF.

The chain employs TRBV9 and TRBJ2-1; 9 bases fit TRBD2. The CDR3 totals 18 residues. V gave up 0 bases and J gave up 7 bases; unmatched junction bases: 14. CDR1 is SGDLS and CDR2 is YYNGEE in the germline V gene. The CDR3 DNA is TGTGCCAGCAGCGTAGAGTGGGGGGCGGGAGGGCCGAGGAATGAGCAGTTCTTC. This translates into CASSVEWGAGGPRNEQFF.

This sequence joins TRBV9 and TRBJ2-6; 8 positions match TRBD1. CDR1 is SGDLS, CDR2 YYNGEE, per germline. The J segment lost 0 bases and the V segment lost 4 bases, leaving 12 bases of the junction unmatched. This CDR3 is built from 19 residues. This CDR3 is CASSPYIGTGLSGANVLTF. The CDR3 bases are TGTGCCAGCAGCCCCTACATCGGGACAGGCCTCTCTGGGGCCAACGTCCTGACTTTC. Together with reference TRBV9 and TRBJ2-6, the CDR3 gives the full variable domain: DSGVTQTPKHLITATGQRVTLRCSPRSGDLSVYWYQQSLDQGLQFLIQYYNGEERAKGNILERFSAQQFPDLHSELNLSSLELGDSALYFCASSPYIGTGLSGANVLTFGAGSRLTVL.

The V and J genes are TRBV2 and TRBJ2-3; 7 bases agree with TRBD2. V was pared by 6 bases and J by 3 bases, with 12 bases of the junction left unmatched. The CDR3 runs to 16 residues. Looked up from germline, CDR1 is SNHLY and CDR2 is FYNNEI. CDR3 region: CASRGPLAVRTDTQYF. CDR3 sequence (DNA): TGTGCCAGCAGAGGTCCTCTAGCGGTGAGGACAGATACGCAGTATTTT.

The CDR3: CASSRDRDTEAFF. CDR3 DNA sequence: TGTGCCAGCAGCCGGGACAGGGACACTGAAGCTTTCTTT. The gene calls are TRBV6-4 and TRBJ1-1; 9 nucleotides agree with TRBD1. With V trimmed by 6 bases and J by 3 bases, 2 bases remained unmatched. The germline CDR1 and CDR2 sequences are MRHNA and SNTAGT. This CDR3 is built from 13 residues.

The chain couples TRBV27 to TRBJ2-7; 8 bases fit TRBD1. Germline V gene data show CDR1 as MNHEY and CDR2 as SMNVEV (reference sequence). With V trimmed by 2 bases and J by 2 bases, 8 bases remained unmatched. The CDR3 sequence is 16 residues long. CDR3 in amino acids: CASSLLSGQGPYEQYF. The CDR3 nucleotides are TGTGCCAGCAGTTTACTGTCCGGACAGGGCCCCTACGAGCAGTACTTC.

The chain carries TRBV9 and TRBJ2-1, with D unresolved. V dropped 2 bases and J dropped 9 bases, with 12 bases sitting between them. From germline, CDR1 is SGDLS and CDR2 YYNGEE. The CDR3 is made up of 13 amino acids. Here the CDR3 reads CASSVEDFSEQFF. In DNA form, the CDR3 reads TGTGCCAGCAGCGTTGAAGACTTTAGTGAGCAGTTCTTC.

This chain links TRBV2 with TRBJ1-1; the match to TRBD1 covers 9 bases. Unmatched junction bases numbered 12, after V lost 7 bases and J lost 9 bases. The CDR3 loop spans 14 amino acids. Germline lookup yields CDR1 SNHLY and CDR2 FYNNEI. CDR3 loop: CASISQGAIGQAFF. The CDR3 DNA reads TGTGCCAGCATCTCACAGGGGGCGATTGGGCAAGCTTTCTTT.

This clone was counted once. The rearrangement joins TRBV7-8 to TRBJ2-7; 14 bases line up with TRBD2. Germline loops: CDR1 SGHVS, CDR2 FQNEAQ. With 3 bases clipped from V and 1 base from J, the junction kept 5 bases outside the gene matches. The CDR3 length is 17 residues. This CDR3 is CASSLGLAGVSSYEQYF. The CDR3 coding sequence is TGTGCCAGCAGCTTGGGACTAGCGGGAGTCTCATCCTACGAGCAGTACTTC. Supplemented by reference TRBV7-8 and TRBJ2-7, the full variable domain reads GAGVSQSPRYKVAKRGQDVALRCDPISGHVSLFWYQQALGQGPEFLTYFQNEAQLDKSGLPSDRFFAERPEGSVSTLKIQRTQQEDSAVYLCASSLGLAGVSSYEQYFGPGTRLTVT.

The V and J genes are TRBV5-4 and TRBJ2-2; 8 bases agree with TRBD2. V shed 2 bases, J shed 7 bases, and the junction held 1 base outside the gene matches. Looked up from germline, CDR1 is SGHNT and CDR2 is YYREEE (reference sequence). The CDR3 covers 13 residues. In nucleotides, the CDR3 is TGTGCCAGCAGCTTAGCGGGAGTCGGGGAGCTGTTTTTT. This sequence encodes CASSLAGVGELFF. Full variable domain (outside the CDR3, taken from reference TRBV5-4 and TRBJ2-2): ETGVTQSPTHLIKTRGQQVTLRCSSQSGHNTVSWYQQALGQGPQFIFQYYREEENGRGNFPPRFSGLQFPNYSSELNVNALELDDSALYLCASSLAGVGELFFGEGSRLTVL.

This sequence joins TRBV6-5 and TRBJ2-7; 10 positions agree with TRBD1. V shed 6 bases and J 2 bases; nucleotides not matched to a gene: 4. Germline V lookup: CDR1 MNHEY, CDR2 SVGAGI. The CDR3 runs 14 residues. The CDR3 DNA is TGTGCCAGCAGGGGGGGACAGGGGACCTACGAGCAGTACTTC. As protein: CASRGGQGTYEQYF.

This clone showed up just once. This rearrangement joins TRBV9 to TRBJ2-7, with a weak D call TRBD1 (6 bases). Germline V gene sequence: CDR1 SGDLS, CDR2 YYNGEE. This CDR3 has 13 residues. The V gene lost 1 base and the J gene lost 6 bases, with 11 bases spanning the gap. The CDR3 sequence is CASSVTQGSEQYF. CDR3 DNA: TGTGCCAGCAGCGTAACTCAGGGGAGCGAGCAGTACTTC.

The CDR3 is CASRAQGGTEAFF. As DNA, the CDR3 is TGTGCCAGCAGAGCACAGGGGGGCACTGAAGCTTTCTTT. The chain links TRBV13 to TRBJ1-1; 8 positions agree with TRBD1. Germline V gene sequence: CDR1 PRHDT, CDR2 FYEKMQ (reference sequence). The CDR3 length is 13 residues. The junction had 4 bases not matched to a gene; V was cut back by 6 bases and J by 4 bases.

The V call is TRBV9, the J call TRBJ2-3, with D unclear. The CDR3 extends over 15 amino acids. Germline V gene data show CDR1 as SGDLS and CDR2 as YYNGEE. Trimming took 0 bases from V and 1 from J, leaving 9 bases between them. The CDR3 DNA is TGTGCCAGCAGCGTAGAAGCTGCACGCACAGATACGCAGTATTTT. Translation: CASSVEAARTDTQYF.

The chain combines TRBV19 with TRBJ2-3, with D perhaps matching TRBD1 (8 bases). The CDR3 sequence is 17 residues long. V dropped 1 base and J dropped 1 base, with 15 bases sitting between them. Germline CDR1 is LNHDA and CDR2 is SQIVND (reference sequence). The CDR3 DNA sequence: TGTGCCAGTAGTATAGTGGACAGGGAGGGTCGCACAGATACGCAGTATTTT. Its protein product is CASSIVDREGRTDTQYF.

V gene TRBV7-2 combines with J gene TRBJ2-7, with a weak D call TRBD1 (5 bases). CDR3 length equals 13 residues. V lost 2 bases, J lost 6 bases, and 11 bases lay in between. In germline, CDR1 is SGHTA, CDR2 FQGNSA. The CDR3 sequence is CASSLFQGIEQYF. The CDR3 region has the DNA TGTGCCAGCAGCTTATTCCAGGGAATCGAGCAGTACTTC.

V usage is TRBV7-2 and J usage is TRBJ1-3; D is perhaps TRBD1 (6 bases). The CDR3 has 16 residues. V was clipped by 2 bases and J by 0 bases, with 11 bases between them. The germline V gene has CDR1 SGHTA and CDR2 FQGNSA. The CDR3 sequence is CASSLSPGASGNTIYF. In DNA form, the CDR3 reads TGTGCCAGCAGCTTAAGTCCAGGGGCCTCTGGAAACACCATATATTTT. Full variable domain (remainder filled in from reference TRBV7-2 and TRBJ1-3): GAGVSQSPSNKVTEKGKDVELRCDPISGHTALYWYRQSLGQGLEFLIYFQGNSAPDKSGLPSDRFSAERTGGSVSTLTIQRTQQEDSAVYLCASSLSPGASGNTIYFGEGSWLTVV.

This clone occurred once. The chain combines TRBV4-3 with TRBJ2-1, with 7 bases that match TRBD1. Germline V gene sequence: CDR1 LGHNA, CDR2 YSLEER. The CDR3 spans 15 residues. After removal of 0 bases from V and 4 bases from J, the junction contained 3 bases not matched to a gene. The CDR3 nucleotides are TGCGCCAGCAGCCAAGAAACGGGACAGTACAATGAGCAGTTCTTC. This translates into CASSQETGQYNEQFF.

CDR3 coding DNA: TGTGCCAGCAGTGACAGGCAAGAGACCCAGTACTTC. It encodes CASSDRQETQYF. This chain uses TRBV6-1 with TRBJ2-5, with D unclear. Germline loops: CDR1 MNHNS, CDR2 SASEGT. The V end lost 3 bases, the J end lost 2 bases, and 4 bases lay between the germline ends. This CDR3 region has 12 residues.

This chain uses TRBV7-8 with TRBJ2-1; 8 bases are a match to TRBD2. The J segment lost 2 bases and the V segment lost 4 bases, leaving 4 bases of the junction unmatched. This CDR3 comprises 15 residues. In germline, CDR1 is SGHVS, CDR2 FQNEAQ. The CDR3 DNA sequence: TGTGCCAGCAGCTCCAGCGGGAGCCCCTACAATGAGCAGTTCTTC. It is translated as CASSSSGSPYNEQFF. The complete variable domain, with remaining parts taken from reference TRBV7-8 and TRBJ2-1, reads GAGVSQSPRYKVAKRGQDVALRCDPISGHVSLFWYQQALGQGPEFLTYFQNEAQLDKSGLPSDRFFAERPEGSVSTLKIQRTQQEDSAVYLCASSSSGSPYNEQFFGPGTRLTVL.